The 25 T cell receptor beta chains reported below all come from one sample, sequenced in a study of OX40 agonist ivuxolimab in advanced cancers. Method: immunoSEQ multiplex PCR; TCRdb's copy keeps in-frame clones and lacks some. This table has more than 50,000 clones, approximately 84% appearing once. The input for sequencing was CD4+ or CD8+ T cells sorted from blood, taken in a trial of the OX40 agonist ivuxolimab. The receptors were sampled from an adult with an advanced solid tumor such as melanoma, head and neck, liver or kidney cancer.

This chain uses TRBV19 with TRBJ2-1, with 8 bases identical to TRBD1. V shed 9 bases and J 3 bases; nucleotides not matched to a gene: 10. The CDR3 has 15 residues. In germline, CDR1 is LNHDA, CDR2 SQIVND (reference sequence). In DNA form, the CDR3 reads TGTGCCAGCCGTCCGACAGGGGCGGGCTACAATGAGCAGTTCTTC. Translated, it gives CASRPTGAGYNEQFF.

The genes are TRBV5-8 and TRBJ1-2; the D gene is possibly TRBD1 (5 bases). CDR3 length: 16 residues. V was cut by 0 bases and J by 4 bases, with 16 bases left in between. From germline, CDR1 is SGHTS and CDR2 YDEGEE. This chain's CDR3 is CASSLGLGAGSYGYTF. CDR3 nucleotide sequence: TGTGCCAGCAGCTTGGGGCTTGGGGCAGGGAGCTATGGCTACACCTTC.

The CDR3 bases are TGTGCCAGCAGTGACGGGGGGGCTAATGAAAAACTGTTTTTT. Translating it yields CASSDGGANEKLFF. The J gene is TRBJ1-4, the V gene TRBV2, with a tentative D call TRBD1 (5 bases). Germline V gene sequence: CDR1 SNHLY, CDR2 FYNNEI. The CDR3 has 14 residues. V was shortened by 3 bases and J by 3 bases, with 8 bases between the two germline ends.

The CDR3 sequence: CASSLVAGRLGEKLFF. The CDR3 DNA is TGTGCCAGCAGCTTAGTGGCAGGGAGATTAGGGGAAAAACTGTTTTTT. The V call is TRBV11-2, the J call TRBJ1-4, with a weak D call TRBD1 (5 bases). Germline CDR1 SGHAT, CDR2 FQNNGV. The CDR3 sequence is 16 residues long. Trimming shortened V by 1 base and J by 8 bases, and 17 bases separated the two germline ends.

The chain has TRBV4-3 and TRBJ1-2, with D uncertain. The CDR3 runs 15 residues. The V and J ends lost 1 base and 2 bases respectively, with 11 bases between them. CDR1 is LGHNA, CDR2 YSLEER, per germline. The CDR3 reads CASSQVFGQNYGYTF. CDR3 bases: TGCGCCAGCAGCCAAGTATTTGGTCAGAACTATGGCTACACCTTC.

This chain uses TRBV5-8 with TRBJ1-4; no clear D gene. The length of the CDR3 is 12 residues. In germline, CDR1 is SGHTS, CDR2 YDEGEE. Trimming stripped 2 bases from V and 14 bases from J, with 13 bases between. The CDR3 here is CASSLSRPYLFF. The CDR3 nucleotides are TGTGCCAGCAGCTTAAGCAGACCCTACCTGTTTTTT.

J is TRBJ2-2 and V is TRBV4-3; 8 bases agree with TRBD1. The CDR3 covers 16 residues. Germline lookup yields CDR1 LGHNA and CDR2 YSLEER. The J segment lost 5 bases and the V segment lost 4 bases, leaving 9 bases of the junction unmatched. In nucleotides, the CDR3 is TGCGCCAGCAGCCCTGCGTGGACAGGGCGTACCGGGGAGCTGTTTTTT. Residues: CASSPAWTGRTGELFF.

The rearrangement joins TRBV11-2 to TRBJ1-3; D is ambiguous. V lost 5 bases, J lost 0 bases, and 17 bases lay in between. The CDR3 has 17 residues. From germline, CDR1 is SGHAT and CDR2 FQNNGV. CDR3 in DNA: TGTGCCAGCAGCCAATTTCCTAACGGGGACTCTGGAAACACCATATATTTT. The encoded protein is CASSQFPNGDSGNTIYF.

This clone was seen just once. The CDR3 region is CASSASGGPLYEQYF. In DNA form, the CDR3 reads TGTGCCAGCTCAGCTAGCGGGGGGCCGCTCTACGAGCAGTACTTC. The genes are TRBV18 and TRBJ2-7, with TRBD2 identical over 11 bases. V lost 5 bases and J lost 3; bases outside the gene matches: 6. In germline, CDR1 is KGHSH, CDR2 LQKENI. The CDR3 is made up of 15 amino acids.

The V call is TRBV5-4, the J call TRBJ2-7; TRBD2 is a possible D gene (5 bases). The CDR3 sequence is 13 residues long. The germline V gene encodes CDR1 SGHNT and CDR2 YYREEE (reference sequence). V lost 4 bases, J lost 5 bases, and 13 bases lay in between. The CDR3 region is CASSTPGRNEQYF. CDR3 bases: TGTGCCAGCAGCACTCCGGGGAGAAACGAGCAGTACTTC.

The rearrangement uses TRBV7-9 and TRBJ1-1, with D uncertain. Germline CDR1 is SEHNR and CDR2 is FQNEAQ (reference sequence). The CDR3 spans 13 residues. V was trimmed by 5 bases and J by 0 bases, leaving 7 bases between them. The DNA for the CDR3 is TGTGCCAGCAGCACCACATTGAACACTGAAGCTTTCTTT. Translated: CASSTTLNTEAFF.

CDR3 DNA sequence: TGTGCCAGCAGCTTTTACAGGGGGCACACTGAAGCTTTCTTT. Amino acids: CASSFYRGHTEAFF. The chain carries TRBV7-2 and TRBJ1-1, with 9 positions matching TRBD1. The germline V gene encodes CDR1 SGHTA and CDR2 FQGNSA. The J segment lost 3 bases and the V segment lost 3 bases, leaving 2 bases of the junction unmatched. The CDR3 sequence is 14 residues long.

V usage is TRBV25-1 and J usage is TRBJ1-1; the D is unclear. Germline CDR1 MGHDK, CDR2 SYGVNS. The CDR3 is made up of 13 amino acids. Between the trimmed V and J ends, which lost 3 bases and 1 base, there was a span of 6 bases. The CDR3 bases are TGTGCCAGCAGTGAGGGAACGAACACTGAAGCTTTCTTT. Translation: CASSEGTNTEAFF.

V gene TRBV27 combines with J gene TRBJ1-1; no firm D call. Trimming removed 3 bases at V and 5 bases at J, with 13 bases between. Germline loops: CDR1 MNHEY, CDR2 SMNVEV (reference sequence). The CDR3 is made up of 14 amino acids. CDR3 DNA: TGTGCCAGCAGTTTGACAAACTTGGGAACTGAAGCTTTCTTT. This encodes CASSLTNLGTEAFF.

The chain carries TRBV19 and TRBJ2-5, with 10 nucleotides matching TRBD2. The germline CDR1 and CDR2 sequences are LNHDA and SQIVND (reference sequence). The J segment lost 5 bases and the V segment lost 3 bases, leaving 15 bases of the junction unmatched. This CDR3 region has 18 residues. The CDR3 DNA reads as TGTGCCAGTAGTATTGGTTTGATAAGCGGGGGGGTTCGGGAGACCCAGTACTTC. Encoded protein: CASSIGLISGGVRETQYF.

In DNA form, the CDR3 reads TGTGCCAGCAGCTTAGATGCTTACAATGAGCAGTTCTTC. It is translated as CASSLDAYNEQFF. The chain combines TRBV7-6 with TRBJ2-1; no clear D gene. The germline V gene encodes CDR1 SGHVS and CDR2 FNYEAQ. Trimming shortened V by 1 base and J by 4 bases, and 5 bases separated the two germline ends. The CDR3 sequence is 13 residues long.

The V call is TRBV4-1, the J call TRBJ1-5, with D unclear. CDR1 is MGHRA, CDR2 YSYEKL, per germline. The length of the CDR3 is 16 residues. The V gene lost 1 base and the J gene lost 5 bases, with 15 bases spanning the gap. This CDR3 is CASSQVQQSLDQPQHF. The CDR3 region has the DNA TGCGCCAGCAGCCAAGTGCAGCAGTCTCTAGATCAGCCCCAGCATTTT.

The genes are TRBV9 and TRBJ2-2, with a weak D call TRBD2 (5 bases). Germline V gene sequence: CDR1 SGDLS, CDR2 YYNGEE. V was pared by 0 bases and J by 4 bases, with 13 bases between. The CDR3 has 16 residues. The CDR3 nucleotides read TGTGCCAGCAGCGTAGGGGAGACTAAACTCACCGGGGAGCTGTTTTTT. Translating gives CASSVGETKLTGELFF. Using reference TRBV9 and TRBJ2-2 for the parts outside the CDR3, the full variable domain is DSGVTQTPKHLITATGQRVTLRCSPRSGDLSVYWYQQSLDQGLQFLIQYYNGEERAKGNILERFSAQQFPDLHSELNLSSLELGDSALYFCASSVGETKLTGELFFGEGSRLTVL.

The chain employs TRBV4-1 and TRBJ1-5; D is uncertain. Germline CDR1 reads MGHRA; CDR2 reads YSYEKL. The CDR3 totals 14 residues. The germline V and J ends were trimmed by 0 bases and 6 bases, with 9 bases remaining between them. The CDR3 loop reads CASSQDRASQPQHF. The CDR3 nucleotides read TGCGCCAGCAGCCAAGATAGGGCCAGTCAGCCCCAGCATTTT.

The V gene is TRBV7-9, the J gene TRBJ2-2; tentative D call: TRBD2 (5 bases). The CDR3 has 11 amino acids. The germline gives CDR1 SEHNR, CDR2 FQNEAQ (reference sequence). The germline V and J ends were trimmed by 8 bases and 6 bases, with 7 bases remaining between them. CDR3 DNA sequence: TGTGCCAGCTCCGGGGCCGGGGAGCTGTTTTTT. This encodes CASSGAGELFF.

The chain links TRBV6-6 to TRBJ1-2; unclear D gene. The CDR3 spans 16 residues. The ends were cut back, 6 bases at V and 0 bases at J, with 17 bases in the middle. Germline CDR1 MNHNY, CDR2 SVGAGI (reference sequence). This CDR3 is CASSSRAFSSNYGYTF. As DNA, the CDR3 is TGTGCCAGCAGCTCCAGAGCCTTTTCTTCTAACTATGGCTACACCTTC.

The chain has TRBV7-9 and TRBJ2-1, with 9 bases lining up with TRBD1. The length of the CDR3 is 14 residues. The germline gives CDR1 SEHNR, CDR2 FQNEAQ (reference sequence). Losses at the gene ends were 5 bases for V and 6 bases for J; bases not matched to a gene: 5. The CDR3 coding sequence is TGTGCCAGCAGCGGGGGACAGGGAAGCAATGAGCAGTTCTTC. Its translation is CASSGGQGSNEQFF.

V gene TRBV7-3 combines with J gene TRBJ2-7; the D is unclear. V lost 0 bases and J 5 bases, leaving 8 bases between the germline ends. The CDR3 consists of 13 residues. The germline CDR1 and CDR2 sequences are SGHTA and FQGTGA. The CDR3 here is CASSLTGRHEQYF. The CDR3 nucleotides read TGTGCCAGCAGCTTAACGGGTCGGCACGAGCAGTACTTC.

This sequence joins TRBV2 and TRBJ1-5; tentative D call: TRBD1 (5 bases). The CDR3 loop spans 13 amino acids. Trimming took off 5 bases at V and 5 bases at J, with 10 bases between the two ends. CDR1 is SNHLY and CDR2 is FYNNEI in the germline V gene. For the CDR3, the DNA is TGTGCCAGCAGTAAGGGGATGCATCAGCCCCAGCATTTT. Its translation is CASSKGMHQPQHF.

The chain couples TRBV6-5 to TRBJ1-1; D may be TRBD1 (6 bases). The CDR3 loop spans 13 amino acids. Germline lookup yields CDR1 MNHEY and CDR2 SVGAGI. V shed 6 bases and J shed 5 bases, with 13 bases lying between them. The CDR3 bases are TGTGCCAGCAGCCAGGGGTTCGGTACTGAAGCTTTCTTT. It codes for CASSQGFGTEAFF.